One T cell receptor beta chain is described in this entry. Its antigen is currently unknown. V dropped 8 bases and J dropped 4; count of bases not matched to a gene: 2. This CDR3 is 12 amino acids long. Germline CDR1 MNHEY, CDR2 SVGAGI. The source of the sample is a study of T cell responses to AZD1222 COVID-19 vaccine. The wider study: Both about-4-week and about-12-week second-dose recipients were combined.

Study-wide results and caveats: Sampling captured repertoires only after the peak T cell response. Reports say nearly half of spike-specific TCRs go after unmutated variant regions. Only a handful of AZD1222 recipients were seropositive at baseline.

Assay: immunoSEQ multiplex PCR; the TCRdb copy retains only in-frame clones and omits some. The table lists roughly 100,000 clones, 80% to 90% of them singletons, with roughly 20% in the top ten. Sequencing used peripheral blood, obtained on day 0 of AZD1222 vaccination. The chain has TRBV6-5 and TRBJ1-5, with 7 bases lining up with TRBD1. This TCR derives from an adult in good health. This chain's CDR3 is CASLQGNQPQHF. DNA for the CDR3: TGTGCCAGCTTACAGGGGAATCAGCCCCAGCATTTT.